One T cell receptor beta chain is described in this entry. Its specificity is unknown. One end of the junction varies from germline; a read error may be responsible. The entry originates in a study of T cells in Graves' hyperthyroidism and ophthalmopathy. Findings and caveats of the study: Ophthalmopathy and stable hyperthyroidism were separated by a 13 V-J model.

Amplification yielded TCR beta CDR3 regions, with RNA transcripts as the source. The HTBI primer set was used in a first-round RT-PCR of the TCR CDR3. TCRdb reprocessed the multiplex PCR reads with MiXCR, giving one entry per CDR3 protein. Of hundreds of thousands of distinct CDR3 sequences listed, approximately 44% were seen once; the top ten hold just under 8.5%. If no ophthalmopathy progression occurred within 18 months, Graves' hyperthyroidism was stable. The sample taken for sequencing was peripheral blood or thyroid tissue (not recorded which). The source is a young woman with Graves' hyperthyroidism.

CDR3 region: CAVSEGGTRAEAFF. CDR3 DNA sequence: TGTGCCGTCAGTGAGGGGGGGACACGTGCTGAAGCTTTCTTT. V usage is TRBV10-3 and J usage is TRBJ1-1; D may be TRBD1 (6 bases). The germline V gene encodes CDR1 ENHRY and CDR2 SYGVKD. This CDR3 has 14 amino acids.